These T cell receptor beta chains were read from a single sample in a study of response to subunit inactivated influenza vaccine. TCRdb itself ran the RT-PCR reads through MiXCR, one entry per CDR3 protein. The data contain approximately 200,000 distinct CDR3 sequences, roughly 14% of them seen just once; the ten biggest clones take up 20% to 30%. The sample in question was CD8+ T cells sorted from PBMCs, obtained about 5 days after vaccination. Every receptor here comes from a man between 50 and 59 years old who received an inactivated influenza vaccine. Both conserved end residues are part of each CDR3. A D gene is named only where the DNA matches it firmly. Only some rows state a clone size, as once, few, many or a class for expanded clones.

j_gene,abundance,d_gene,v_gene,CDR3aa,CDR3nt
TRBJ2-1,few,TRBD2,TRBV4-2,CASSQVPAGGFGQFF,TGTGCCAGCAGCCAAGTACCAGCGGGAGGGTTTGGGCAGTTCTTC
TRBJ1-1,.,.,TRBV7-9,CASSHRVTEAFF,TGTGCCAGCAGCCATCGTGTAACTGAAGCTTTCTTT
TRBJ2-5,.,TRBD2,TRBV7-8,CASSSSSGGETQYF,TGTGCCAGCAGCTCCAGCTCGGGAGGGGAGACCCAGTACTTC
TRBJ1-6,few,.,TRBV7-6,CASSYAQGTKGSYNSPLHF,TGTGCCAGCAGCTATGCACAGGGTACTAAGGGATCCTATAATTCACCCCTCCACTTT
TRBJ2-1,.,TRBD1,TRBV12-3/TRBV12-4,CASSPGQWVDEQFF,TGTGCCAGCAGTCCGGGACAGTGGGTCGATGAGCAGTTCTTC
TRBJ2-3,.,.,TRBV9,CASSVGFKVLDTQYF,TGTGCCAGCAGCGTAGGTTTCAAGGTCCTAGATACGCAGTATTTT
TRBJ2-1,many,TRBD2,TRBV3-1,CASSQETSVGEQFF,TGTGCCAGCAGCCAGGAAACTAGCGTCGGTGAGCAGTTCTTC
TRBJ2-2,few,TRBD1,TRBV5-1,CASSLGQGAPGELFF,TGCGCCAGCAGCTTGGGACAGGGGGCGCCCGGGGAGCTGTTTTTT
TRBJ2-5,few,.,TRBV9,CASSRSQSRETQYF,TGTGCCAGCAGCCGTAGTCAGTCACGGGAGACCCAGTACTTC
TRBJ2-7,few,.,TRBV15,CATSRDVRVSSYEQYF,TGTGCCACCAGCAGAGATGTCCGGGTAAGCTCCTACGAGCAGTACTTC
TRBJ1-2,.,.,TRBV20-1,CSAREAPGGWGYTF,TGCAGTGCTAGAGAGGCCCCCGGTGGGTGGGGCTACACCTTC
TRBJ2-2,.,TRBD1,TRBV12-3/TRBV12-4,CASSRDRGSPGELFF,TGTGCCAGCAGTCGGGACAGGGGTTCACCCGGGGAGCTGTTTTTT
TRBJ2-7,many,.,TRBV28,CASSFVRYEQYF,TGTGCCAGCAGTTTCGTTCGCTACGAGCAGTACTTC
TRBJ2-3,.,.,TRBV3-1,CASSQDFYTQYF,TGTGCCAGCAGCCAAGATTTCTATACGCAGTATTTT
TRBJ2-2,.,TRBD2,TRBV5-1,CASRLTAGGPYTGELFF,TGCGCCAGCAGGCTCACGGCGGGAGGGCCGTACACCGGGGAGCTGTTTTTT
TRBJ2-6,.,.,TRBV28,CASAVLAGANVLTF,TGTGCCAGCGCTGTCCTGGCTGGGGCCAACGTCCTGACTTTC
TRBJ2-5,.,TRBD2,TRBV10-3,CAISATSGQETQYF,TGTGCCATCAGCGCTACTAGCGGCCAAGAGACCCAGTACTTC
TRBJ2-7,.,.,TRBV5-1,CASSPDTRPYEQYF,TGCGCCAGCAGCCCCGACACGAGGCCCTACGAGCAGTACTTC
TRBJ2-3,.,.,TRBV19,CASSIGDGSTDTQYF,TGTGCCAGTAGTATAGGGGACGGATCCACAGATACGCAGTATTTT
TRBJ2-3,few,TRBD2,TRBV12-3/TRBV12-4,CASSFPLAGGTDTQYF,TGTGCCAGCAGTTTCCCCCTAGCGGGGGGCACAGATACGCAGTATTTT
TRBJ2-7,.,TRBD2,TRBV3-1,CASSPGTSNSYEQYF,TGTGCCAGCAGCCCCGGGACTAGCAACTCCTACGAGCAGTACTTC
TRBJ2-5,few,.,TRBV6-5,CASSYHSMETQYF,TGTGCCAGCAGTTACCATAGTATGGAGACCCAGTACTTC
TRBJ2-6,.,.,TRBV4-3,CASTTNVYRDNSGANVLTF,TGCGCCAGCACCACCAATGTATACAGGGATAATTCTGGGGCCAACGTCCTGACTTTC
TRBJ2-1,few,TRBD2,TRBV7-9,CASTLARLAGDNEQFF,TGTGCCAGCACATTAGCCCGGTTAGCGGGGGACAATGAGCAGTTCTTC
TRBJ2-3,few,.,TRBV29-1,CSVEKTGRDTQYF,TGCAGCGTTGAAAAAACAGGGCGAGATACGCAGTATTTT
TRBJ2-1,.,.,TRBV3-1,CASSQDWNGASSYNEQFF,TGTGCCAGCAGCCAAGATTGGAACGGGGCAAGCTCCTACAATGAGCAGTTCTTC
TRBJ2-2,.,.,TRBV5-1,CASTPEGSGELFF,TGCGCCAGCACCCCGGAGGGGTCCGGGGAGCTGTTTTTT